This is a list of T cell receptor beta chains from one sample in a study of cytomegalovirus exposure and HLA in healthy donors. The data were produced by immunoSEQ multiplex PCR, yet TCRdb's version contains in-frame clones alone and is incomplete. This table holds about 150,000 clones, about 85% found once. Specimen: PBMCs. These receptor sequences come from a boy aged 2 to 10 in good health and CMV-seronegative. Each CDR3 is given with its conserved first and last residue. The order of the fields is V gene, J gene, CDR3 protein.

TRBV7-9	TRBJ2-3	CASIHPWEEGAQGTQYF
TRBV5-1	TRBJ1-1	CASPRRRRGTEAFF
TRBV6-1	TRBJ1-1	CASTLVDSVNTEAFF
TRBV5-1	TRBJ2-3	CASKLNRGAPDTQYF
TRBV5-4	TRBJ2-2	CASSLGASGVSGELFF
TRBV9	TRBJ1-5	CASSPRGATEQPQHF
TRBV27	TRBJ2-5	CASSTQGGKTQYF
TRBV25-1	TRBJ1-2	CASSGGGGYTF
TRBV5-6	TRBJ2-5	CASSLRQGVTQYF
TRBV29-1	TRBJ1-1	CSVLILTDPMNTEAFF
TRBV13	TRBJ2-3	CASSPPSGRTTDTQYF
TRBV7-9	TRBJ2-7	CASSLTDYEQYF
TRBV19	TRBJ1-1	CASSKWTGQAFF
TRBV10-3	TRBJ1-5	CAISEFREGAADRPQHF
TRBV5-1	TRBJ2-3	CASSLEGATDTQYF
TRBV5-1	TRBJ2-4	CASSLDVAVAKNIQYF
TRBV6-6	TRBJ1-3	CASSLGQGDAGNTIYF
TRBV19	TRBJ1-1	CASRQKYTEAFF
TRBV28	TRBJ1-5	CASSLRHSSNQPQHF
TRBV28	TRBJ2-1	CASSLQYRGLNEQFF
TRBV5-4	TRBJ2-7	CASSARTSGRLDEQYF
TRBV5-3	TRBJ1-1	CARRRRHNTEAFF
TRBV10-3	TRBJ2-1	CAISDPGGANNEQFF
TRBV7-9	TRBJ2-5	CASSWGQGVETQYF
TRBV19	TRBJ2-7	CASRAGTKSYEQYF
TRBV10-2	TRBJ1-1	CASMGGAGPEAFF
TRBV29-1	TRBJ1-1	CSVGAENTEAFF
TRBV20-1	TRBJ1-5	CSASEAGTRVF
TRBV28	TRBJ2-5	CASSPPGIAGVGTQYF
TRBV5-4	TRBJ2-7	CASSYTGTGGGQYF
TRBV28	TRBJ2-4	CASSGLAGGWGKNIQYF
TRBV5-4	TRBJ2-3	CASSWGRGGSTDTQYF
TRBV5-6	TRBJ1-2	CASSHDPGSNYGYTF
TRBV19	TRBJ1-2	CASGGTGSSTFYGYTF
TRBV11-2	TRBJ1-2	CASSSRTGYDGYTF
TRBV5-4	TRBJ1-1	CASSPRQGVFTEAFF
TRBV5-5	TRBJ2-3	CASSVAPRGIDTQYF
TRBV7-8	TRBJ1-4	CASLRGGANEKLFF
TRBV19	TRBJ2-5	CASSGDTETQYF
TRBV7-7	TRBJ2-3	CASSFTIADTQYF
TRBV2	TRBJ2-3	CASNKDTQYF
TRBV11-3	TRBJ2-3	CASSARLAGVGSDTQYF
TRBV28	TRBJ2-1	CASRARDRYNEQFF
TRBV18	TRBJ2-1	CASSPRDSGGGINEQFF
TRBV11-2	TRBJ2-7	CASSTSSGGYEQYF
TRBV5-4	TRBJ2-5	CASSLSDRGQETQYF
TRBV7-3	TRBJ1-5	CASSSPGWGNQPQHF
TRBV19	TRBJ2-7	CASSTGNTYEQYF
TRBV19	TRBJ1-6	CASKEGHNSPLHF
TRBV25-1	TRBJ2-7	CASSELYRTYEQYF
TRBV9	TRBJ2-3	CASSSPTGPTGDTQYF
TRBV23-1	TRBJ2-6	CASSLGLAGGLGSGANVLTF